This TCR beta chain derives from a study of beta chain features in type 1 diabetes. Regarding the study as a whole: TCRB CDR3s from Type 1 diabetes patients were moderately but significantly shorter in all four CD4+ subsets.

The V end was cut by 4 bases, the J end by 7 bases, with 7 bases between. The CDR3 runs to 11 residues. Germline CDR1 reads LNHNV; CDR2 reads YYDKDF (reference sequence). A word on this clone: Its cognate antigen is unknown.

cDNA synthesis used the whole RNA isolate, giving expressed TCRB sequences. Clones were read by immunoSEQ multiplex PCR, and TCRdb kept only the in-frame ones, dropping some. The data hold some 52,000 clones, with roughly 40% observed a single time. This TCR was recovered from a man aged 25-45 years with type 1 diabetes. Sequenced: Tregs from blood. The chain links TRBV15 to TRBJ2-5; no reliable D call. CDR3 loop: CATSTSGTQYF. The DNA for the CDR3 is TGTGCCACCAGCACTTCGGGGACCCAGTACTTC.